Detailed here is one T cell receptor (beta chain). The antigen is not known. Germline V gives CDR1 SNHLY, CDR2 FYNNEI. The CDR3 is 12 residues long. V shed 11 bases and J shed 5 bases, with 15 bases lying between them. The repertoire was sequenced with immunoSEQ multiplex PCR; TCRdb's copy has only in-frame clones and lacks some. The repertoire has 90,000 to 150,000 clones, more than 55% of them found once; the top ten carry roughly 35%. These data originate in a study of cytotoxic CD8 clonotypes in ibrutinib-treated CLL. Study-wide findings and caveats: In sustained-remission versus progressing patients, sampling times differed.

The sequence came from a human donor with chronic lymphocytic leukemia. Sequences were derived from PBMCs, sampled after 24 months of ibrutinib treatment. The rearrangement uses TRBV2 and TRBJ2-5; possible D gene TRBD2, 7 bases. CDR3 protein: CAWGGLGETQYF. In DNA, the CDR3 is TGTGCCTGGGGGGGCCTGGGGGAGACCCAGTACTTC.